Listed below are T cell receptor beta chains from one sample, sequenced in a study of shared clonotypes between healthy human individuals. The method was immunoSEQ multiplex PCR; TCRdb's version includes in-frame clones alone and lacks a portion of them. This table holds around 1.6 million clones, 98% found once. Specimen: naive CD4+ T cells sorted from blood. The receptors originated from a young man in good health. Each CDR3 is given with its conserved first and last residue. The order of the fields is J gene, D gene, V gene, clone size, CDR3 length, CDR3 protein, CDR3 DNA. The D gene is left open where the match is weak. For some rows the clone size is stated as once, few or many, or as a class when expanded; others skip it.

j_gene: TRBJ1-1; d_gene: .; v_gene: TRBV29-1; abundance: .; len: 15; CDR3aa: CSVVKDSGGYTEAFF; CDR3nt: TGCAGCGTTGTAAAGGACTCAGGTGGATATACTGAAGCTTTCTTT
j_gene: TRBJ2-3; d_gene: .; v_gene: TRBV10-3; abundance: .; len: 15; CDR3aa: CAISDADKSTDTQYF; CDR3nt: TGTGCCATCAGTGATGCGGACAAAAGCACAGATACGCAGTATTTT
j_gene: TRBJ1-1; d_gene: TRBD1; v_gene: TRBV5-1; abundance: .; len: 13; CDR3aa: CASGLTGLTEAFF; CDR3nt: TGCGCCAGCGGACTGACAGGGCTCACTGAAGCTTTCTTT
j_gene: TRBJ2-5; d_gene: TRBD2; v_gene: TRBV28; abundance: .; len: 15; CDR3aa: CASRFSGRARETQYF; CDR3nt: TGTGCCAGCAGATTTAGCGGGAGGGCGAGAGAGACCCAGTACTTC
j_gene: TRBJ2-7; d_gene: .; v_gene: TRBV20-1; abundance: .; len: 11; CDR3aa: CSASSDYEQYF; CDR3nt: TGCAGTGCTAGTTCAGACTACGAGCAGTACTTC
j_gene: TRBJ2-5; d_gene: TRBD2; v_gene: TRBV7-2; abundance: .; len: 16; CDR3aa: CASRPGGRAPQETQYF; CDR3nt: TGTGCCAGCAGGCCGGGAGGGCGGGCTCCTCAAGAGACCCAGTACTTC
j_gene: TRBJ2-7; d_gene: .; v_gene: TRBV5-1; abundance: .; len: 13; CDR3aa: CASSLAAPYEQYF; CDR3nt: TGCGCCAGCAGCTTGGCCGCCCCCTACGAGCAGTACTTC
j_gene: TRBJ2-7; d_gene: TRBD1; v_gene: TRBV16; abundance: .; len: 12; CDR3aa: CASSSDRGEQYF; CDR3nt: TGTGCCAGCAGCTCGGACAGGGGCGAGCAGTACTTC
j_gene: TRBJ2-5; d_gene: .; v_gene: TRBV9; abundance: .; len: 16; CDR3aa: CASSVASATAQETQYF; CDR3nt: TGTGCCAGCAGCGTAGCTAGCGCAACAGCACAAGAGACCCAGTACTTC
j_gene: TRBJ2-7; d_gene: .; v_gene: TRBV27; abundance: .; len: 12; CDR3aa: CASGKGGYEQYF; CDR3nt: TGTGCCAGCGGTAAAGGGGGCTACGAGCAGTACTTC
j_gene: TRBJ2-4; d_gene: TRBD1; v_gene: TRBV29-1; abundance: .; len: 12; CDR3aa: CSVDGQGDIQYF; CDR3nt: TGCAGCGTCGACGGACAGGGCGACATTCAGTACTTC
j_gene: TRBJ2-7; d_gene: .; v_gene: TRBV15; abundance: .; len: 16; CDR3aa: CATSRDPDARTYEQYF; CDR3nt: TGTGCCACCAGCAGAGACCCAGACGCAAGAACCTACGAGCAGTACTTC
j_gene: TRBJ2-7; d_gene: .; v_gene: TRBV7-2; abundance: .; len: 15; CDR3aa: CASSYWGRNSYEQYF; CDR3nt: TGTGCCAGCAGCTATTGGGGCCGAAACTCCTACGAGCAGTACTTC
j_gene: TRBJ2-1; d_gene: .; v_gene: TRBV11-3; abundance: .; len: 13; CDR3aa: CASSGGSYNEQFF; CDR3nt: TGTGCCAGCAGCGGGGGGTCCTACAATGAGCAGTTCTTC
j_gene: TRBJ2-5; d_gene: .; v_gene: TRBV10-3; abundance: .; len: 11; CDR3aa: CAISNQETQYF; CDR3nt: TGTGCCATCAGTAACCAAGAGACCCAGTACTTC
j_gene: TRBJ1-1; d_gene: .; v_gene: TRBV28; abundance: once; len: 13; CDR3aa: CASSAPPRTEAFF; CDR3nt: TGTGCCAGCAGTGCCCCCCCTCGGACTGAAGCTTTCTTT
j_gene: TRBJ1-1; d_gene: TRBD1; v_gene: TRBV28; abundance: .; len: 12; CDR3aa: CASSLQGASAFF; CDR3nt: TGTGCCAGCAGTTTGCAGGGGGCCTCAGCTTTCTTT
j_gene: TRBJ2-1; d_gene: .; v_gene: TRBV4-3; abundance: .; len: 16; CDR3aa: CASSQGTAPEDNEQFF; CDR3nt: TGCGCCAGCAGCCAAGGTACAGCTCCCGAAGACAATGAGCAGTTCTTC
j_gene: TRBJ2-7; d_gene: TRBD2; v_gene: TRBV14; abundance: .; len: 17; CDR3aa: CASSQVMSASGRGEQYF; CDR3nt: TGTGCCAGCAGCCAAGTCATGTCGGCTAGCGGGAGGGGTGAGCAGTACTTC
j_gene: TRBJ1-2; d_gene: TRBD1; v_gene: TRBV6-6; abundance: .; len: 15; CDR3aa: CASSPQTGSTYGYTF; CDR3nt: TGTGCCAGCAGTCCCCAGACAGGGTCCACCTATGGCTACACCTTC